Each of the 9 T cell receptor beta chains below was sequenced from the same sample in a study of human thymus T cells. Sequenced by immunoSEQ multiplex PCR; TCRdb stores in-frame clones only, minus some. The data show about 44,000 clones, about 94% seen once. Sequenced: blood. The origin of the receptors is a boy under two years old with a congenital heart defect but otherwise immunologically healthy.

The chain couples TRBV19 to TRBJ2-1, with 11 bases that match TRBD2. Germline lookup yields CDR1 LNHDA and CDR2 SQIVND (reference sequence). Trimming at V came to 6 bases and at J to 7 bases, leaving 8 bases not matched to a gene. The CDR3 runs to 15 residues. The CDR3 DNA reads TGTGCCAGTAGCACTAGCGGGGGTCCCGGGAATGAGCAGTTCTTC. Translated: CASSTSGGPGNEQFF. Full variable domain (remainder filled in from reference TRBV19 and TRBJ2-1): DGGITQSPKYLFRKEGQNVTLSCEQNLNHDAMYWYRQDPGQGLRLIYYSQIVNDFQKGDIAEGYSVSREKKESFPLTVTSAQKNPTAFYLCASSTSGGPGNEQFFGPGTRLTVL.

J is TRBJ2-7 and V is TRBV5-1; TRBD1 might be the D (6 bases). The CDR3 is made up of 13 amino acids. V was clipped by 3 bases and J by 2 bases, with 9 bases between them. Germline loops: CDR1 SGHRS, CDR2 YFSETQ. DNA for the CDR3: TGCGCCAGCAGCTCGGACAGAGCCTACGAGCAGTACTTC. This sequence encodes CASSSDRAYEQYF.

The chain joins TRBV30 to TRBJ2-4, with D perhaps given as TRBD1 or TRBD2 (5 bases each). Germline V CDR1 and CDR2: GTSNPN, SVGIG (reference sequence). The CDR3 runs 16 residues. V lost 0 bases and J lost 1, with 13 bases in between. DNA of the CDR3: TGTGCCTGGAGTGTACGGTGGGGGAAGGCCAAAAACATTCAGTACTTC. Amino acid sequence: CAWSVRWGKAKNIQYF.

This sequence joins TRBV13 and TRBJ2-3; tentatively, D is TRBD1 or TRBD2 (7 bases each). Trimming took 5 bases from V and 1 from J, leaving 16 bases between them. The CDR3 contains 16 residues. Germline V gene lookup returns CDR1 PRHDT and CDR2 FYEKMQ (reference sequence). CDR3 loop: CASSGGQRGRTDTQYF. The CDR3 DNA reads as TGTGCCAGCAGCGGGGGACAGCGGGGACGCACAGATACGCAGTATTTT. The entire variable domain, with the rest obtained from reference TRBV13 and TRBJ2-3, is as follows: AAGVIQSPRHLIKEKRETATLKCYPIPRHDTVYWYQQGPGQDPQFLISFYEKMQSDKGSIPDRFSAQQFSDYHSELNMSSLELGDSALYFCASSGGQRGRTDTQYFGPGTRLTVL.

The chain employs TRBV6-5 and TRBJ2-3; 8 bases map to TRBD2. The CDR3 contains 15 residues. V trimming: 4 bases; J trimming: 5 bases; junction bases outside the gene matches: 8. Looked up from germline, CDR1 is MNHEY and CDR2 is SVGAGI. Here the CDR3 DNA reads TGTGCCAGCAGTTTAACGGGGGGGCAGAAAGATACGCAGTATTTT. This sequence encodes CASSLTGGQKDTQYF.

This clone came up once. CDR3 protein: CASSDEEDEQYF. CDR3 coding DNA: TGTGCCAGCAGTGACGAGGAGGACGAGCAGTACTTC. The chain links TRBV2 to TRBJ2-7; D is perhaps TRBD2 (5 bases). The CDR3 length is 12 residues. With 3 bases removed from V and 5 bases from J, the gap between germline ends came to 8 bases. Germline V gene sequence: CDR1 SNHLY, CDR2 FYNNEI.

This rearrangement joins TRBV28 to TRBJ1-5; 10 bases map to TRBD1. The CDR3 covers 15 residues. V lost 5 bases, J lost 11 bases, and 12 bases stayed unmatched. Germline V lookup: CDR1 MDHEN, CDR2 SYDVKM. The CDR3 is CASSVPGQGSGAQHF. The CDR3 DNA follows: TGTGCCAGCAGTGTTCCGGGACAGGGGTCTGGGGCCCAGCATTTT.

On this clone: Other DNA sequences within the sample encode an identical CDR3. The chain links TRBV4-3 to TRBJ1-5; D is unresolved. Germline CDR1 and CDR2: LGHNA and YSLEER. V shed 5 bases and J shed 0 bases, with 5 bases lying between them. The CDR3 sequence is 13 residues long. The DNA of the CDR3 is TGCGCCAGCAGCTTGGATAGCAATCAGCCCCAGCATTTT. Its protein product is CASSLDSNQPQHF.

The rearrangement joins TRBV6-6 to TRBJ2-2; 11 positions match TRBD2. Germline loops: CDR1 MNHNY, CDR2 SVGAGI (reference sequence). The CDR3 runs 15 residues. The V segment lost 4 bases and the J segment 5 bases; nucleotides outside the gene matches: 3. CDR3 DNA sequence: TGTGCCAGCAGTTTACTAGCGGGGGTAACCGGGGAGCTGTTTTTT. It is translated as CASSLLAGVTGELFF.